A single sample gave rise to the 9 T cell receptor beta chains below, sequenced in a study of shared clonotypes between healthy human individuals. The data were produced by immunoSEQ multiplex PCR, yet TCRdb's version contains in-frame clones alone and is incomplete. The data hold around 700,000 clones, with around 73% observed a single time. Sequenced input: memory CD4+ T cells sorted from blood. Subset defined: CD45RA-negative fraction. The source is a woman aged 25-40 years in good health.

This chain links TRBV9 with TRBJ2-3; 8 bases match TRBD2. V lost 0 bases, J lost 4 bases, and 4 bases stayed unmatched. Germline lookup yields CDR1 SGDLS and CDR2 YYNGEE. The CDR3 sequence is 15 residues long. DNA of the CDR3: TGTGCCAGCAGCGTAGGGGGACTAGGGTCAGATACGCAGTATTTT. Its protein is CASSVGGLGSDTQYF.

The chain links TRBV19 to TRBJ1-2, with TRBD1 matching 7 bases. Germline CDR1 is LNHDA and CDR2 is SQIVND (reference sequence). Trimming at V came to 4 bases and at J to 2 bases, leaving 4 bases not matched to a gene. This CDR3 region has 14 residues. Here the CDR3 DNA reads TGTGCCAGTAGTACACTGACAGGGAACTATGGCTACACCTTC. It translates to CASSTLTGNYGYTF.

On this clone: This may come from a read error, since a much larger clone is one base off. The same CDR3 can be traced to other DNA sequences in this sample. The V and J genes are TRBV7-2 and TRBJ2-5; perhaps TRBD2 as D (5 bases). Germline assignment: CDR1 SGHTA and CDR2 FQGNSA. There are 11 residues in the CDR3. Trimming took off 4 bases at V and 5 bases at J, with 5 bases between the two ends. The CDR3 spells CASSSGETQYF. CDR3 bases: TGTGCCAGCAGCTCGGGGGAGACCCAGTACTTC.

The chain couples TRBV7-9 to TRBJ2-1; the D gene is possibly TRBD1 (5 bases). V was clipped by 0 bases and J by 6 bases, with 12 bases between them. The V gene's germline CDR1 is SEHNR and CDR2 FQNEAQ (reference sequence). CDR3 length: 15 amino acids. The CDR3 loop is CASSLATAGPNEQFF. The DNA of the CDR3 is TGTGCCAGCAGCTTAGCGACGGCAGGGCCCAATGAGCAGTTCTTC.

The gene calls are TRBV7-2 and TRBJ2-3; weak D call: TRBD1 (7 bases). V was shortened by 1 base and J by 0 bases, with 14 bases between the two germline ends. CDR3 size: 17 residues. Germline assignment: CDR1 SGHTA and CDR2 FQGNSA. This CDR3 reads CASSLEWAGGSTDTQYF. The CDR3 DNA reads TGTGCCAGCAGCTTAGAATGGGCAGGGGGGAGCACAGATACGCAGTATTTT.

The chain joins TRBV27 to TRBJ2-7, with 9 bases aligning to TRBD2. After removal of 1 base from V and 3 bases from J, the junction contained 1 base not matched to a gene. Germline V CDR1 and CDR2: MNHEY, SMNVEV (reference sequence). The CDR3 is 14 amino acids. CDR3 nucleotides: TGTGCCAGCAGTTTATTGCGGGAGGGCTACGAGCAGTACTTC. This codes for CASSLLREGYEQYF.

This clone was found once. V and J are TRBV10-3 and TRBJ2-7, with D perhaps assigned TRBD1 or TRBD2 (5 bases each). Germline-derived CDR1 and CDR2 are ENHRY and SYGVKD. CDR3 length: 17 residues. Between the trimmed V and J ends, which lost 8 bases and 5 bases, there was a span of 28 bases. CDR3 amino acids: CAIGSLRSGRESHEQYF. The CDR3 coding sequence is TGTGCCATCGGTAGTCTACGTTCGGGACGAGAGTCTCACGAGCAGTACTTC.

J is TRBJ1-5 and V is TRBV29-1; possibly TRBD1 for D (5 bases). Trimming took off 3 bases at V and 7 bases at J, with 13 bases between the two ends. This CDR3 contains 13 residues. Germline V gene data show CDR1 as SQVTM and CDR2 as ANQGSEA. CDR3 residues: CSVDAGGGQPQHF. CDR3 DNA sequence: TGCAGCGTTGACGCCGGGGGAGGCCAGCCCCAGCATTTT.

This clone turned up a few times. In nucleotides, the CDR3 is TGTGCCAGCTCAACCGAAGCAGATACGCAGTATTTT. Translation gives CASSTEADTQYF. The chain combines TRBV18 with TRBJ2-3; D unresolved. Germline assignment: CDR1 KGHSH and CDR2 LQKENI. With 5 bases removed from V and 4 bases from J, the gap between germline ends came to 7 bases. The CDR3 covers 12 residues.